The present T cell receptor beta chain was sequenced within a study of blood T cells in healthy people across ages. Study outcomes and limitations: As age increased, TCR beta diversity per million T cells fell in a roughly linear fashion. It was the long-lived donors that had more naive CD4+ cells and higher diversity than aged donors.

Total RNA extracted from each sample amounted to at least 5 micrograms. A remark on this clonotype: Its antigen is currently unknown.

Germline assignment: CDR1 SGHTA and CDR2 FQGNSA. The length of the CDR3 is 15 residues. Trimming removed 1 base from V and 7 bases from J, with 13 bases in between. Primers used in a second PCR of about 7 to 11 cycles were a sample-barcoded 5' primer and a J-beta primer mix. All cDNA molecules were each tagged by a template-switch adaptor with 12 random nucleotides. One entry per CDR3 protein results from TCRdb running MiXCR on the 5' RACE reads. The top ten clones hold 7.9% of a sample with some 1.4 million distinct CDR3 sequences, approximately 38% of them seen once. Material: blood. The origin of this receptor is a woman aged 18 to 35 in good health. This chain joins TRBV7-2 and TRBJ2-2; perhaps TRBD2 as D (5 bases). CDR3 nucleotide sequence: TGTGCCAGCAGCTTAGAGGGAGCAATAGTCGGGGAGCTGTTTTTT. Amino acid sequence: CASSLEGAIVGELFF.